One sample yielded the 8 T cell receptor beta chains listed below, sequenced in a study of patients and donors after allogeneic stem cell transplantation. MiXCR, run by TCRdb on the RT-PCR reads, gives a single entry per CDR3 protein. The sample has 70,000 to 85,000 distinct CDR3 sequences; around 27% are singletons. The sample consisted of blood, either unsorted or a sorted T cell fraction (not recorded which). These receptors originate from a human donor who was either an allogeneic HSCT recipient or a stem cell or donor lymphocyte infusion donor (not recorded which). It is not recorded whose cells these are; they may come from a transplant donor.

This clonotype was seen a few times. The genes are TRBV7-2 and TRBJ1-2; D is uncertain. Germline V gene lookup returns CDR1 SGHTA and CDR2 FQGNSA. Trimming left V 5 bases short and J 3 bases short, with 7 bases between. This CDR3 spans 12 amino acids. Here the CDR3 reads CASSEGDYGYTF. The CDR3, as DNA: TGTGCCAGCAGCGAGGGTGACTATGGCTACACCTTC.

The CDR3 coding sequence is TGTGCCAGCAGCTCCAGTTTAGGCCTGAACACCGGGGAGCTGTTTTTT. It encodes CASSSSLGLNTGELFF. The V gene is TRBV7-6, the J gene TRBJ2-2; no firm D call. Germline CDR1 is SGHVS and CDR2 is FNYEAQ. The CDR3 spans 16 residues. Deletions cut 4 bases from V and 1 base from J, with 13 bases between. Combining the CDR3 with reference TRBV7-6 and TRBJ2-2 gives the whole variable domain GAGVSQSPRYKVTKRGQDVALRCDPISGHVSLYWYRQALGQGPEFLTYFNYEAQQDKSGLPNDRFSAERPEGSISTLTIQRTEQRDSAMYRCASSSSLGLNTGELFFGEGSRLTVL.

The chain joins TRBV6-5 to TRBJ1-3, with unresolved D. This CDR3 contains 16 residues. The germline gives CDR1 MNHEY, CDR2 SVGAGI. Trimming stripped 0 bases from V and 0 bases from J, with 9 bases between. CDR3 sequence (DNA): TGTGCCAGCAGTTACTCCCGGGTGGGCTCTGGAAACACCATATATTTT. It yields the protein CASSYSRVGSGNTIYF.

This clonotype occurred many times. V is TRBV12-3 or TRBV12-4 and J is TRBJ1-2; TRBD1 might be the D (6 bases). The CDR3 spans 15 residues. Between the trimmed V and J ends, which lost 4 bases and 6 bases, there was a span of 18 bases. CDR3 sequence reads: CASSSRQESNNGYTF. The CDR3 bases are TGTGCCAGCAGTTCAAGACAGGAATCTAATAATGGCTACACCTTC.

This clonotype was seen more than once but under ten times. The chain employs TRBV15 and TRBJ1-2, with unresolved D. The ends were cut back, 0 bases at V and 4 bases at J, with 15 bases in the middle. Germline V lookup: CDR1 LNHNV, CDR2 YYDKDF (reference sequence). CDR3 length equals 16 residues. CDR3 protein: CATSRDYIRGSYGYTF. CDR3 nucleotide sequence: TGTGCCACCAGCAGAGATTACATCCGGGGATCCTATGGCTACACCTTC. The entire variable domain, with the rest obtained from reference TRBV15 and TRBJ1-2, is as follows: DAMVIQNPRYQVTQFGKPVTLSCSQTLNHNVMYWYQQKSSQAPKLLFHYYDKDFNNEADTPDNFQSRRPNTSFCFLDIRSPGLGDTAMYLCATSRDYIRGSYGYTFGSGTRLTVV.

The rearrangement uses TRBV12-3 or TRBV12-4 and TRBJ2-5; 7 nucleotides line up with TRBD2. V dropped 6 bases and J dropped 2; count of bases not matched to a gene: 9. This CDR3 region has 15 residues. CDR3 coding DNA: TGTGCCAGCAGCCCACTAGCGTACCCACAAGAGACCCAGTACTTC. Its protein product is CASSPLAYPQETQYF.

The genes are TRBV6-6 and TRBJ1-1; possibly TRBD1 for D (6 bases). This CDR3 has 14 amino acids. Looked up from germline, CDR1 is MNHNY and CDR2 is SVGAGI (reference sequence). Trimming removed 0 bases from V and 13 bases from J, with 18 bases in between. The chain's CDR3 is CASSYSTGDRLGFF. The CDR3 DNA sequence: TGTGCCAGCAGTTACTCGACAGGCGATCGATTGGGTTTCTTT.

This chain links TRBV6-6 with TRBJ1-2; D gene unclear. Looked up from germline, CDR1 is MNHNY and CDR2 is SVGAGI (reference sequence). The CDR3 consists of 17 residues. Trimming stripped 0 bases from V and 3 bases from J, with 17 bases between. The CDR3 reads CASSYSRMWSYDYGYTF. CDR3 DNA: TGTGCCAGCAGTTACTCGAGGATGTGGAGTTATGACTATGGCTACACCTTC.